This T cell receptor beta chain was identified during a study of shared clonotypes between healthy human individuals (dated by TCRdb to between 2020 and 2021). For context, the study as a whole: The cohort included a few men and a couple of women between 18 and 49 years of age. Per donor, leukapheresis produced somewhere between about 0.94 and 9.5 billion PBMCs. To increase sequencing depth and limit assay-specific biases, TCR repertoire library preparation and sequencing were carried out by different laboratories using diverse techniques. For each donor, CD4 naive and CD4 memory were each run on three plates, CD8 naive on two plates, and CD8 memory on one plate. Blood TCR repertoires of four to six healthy adults were deeply sequenced to estimate repertoire size and the extent of clonotype sharing between individuals.

The donors were healthy, HIV-negative adults who had no recently reported acute infections or vaccinations. Every donor was a Caucasian adult living in Nashville, Tennessee, USA. Magnetic negative selection was used to enrich CD4+ T cells, after which naive cells were positively selected on CD45RA and the negative fraction became the memory subset. After blood collection by leukapheresis, PBMCs were isolated using Ficoll-Histopaque density gradient centrifugation and then cryopreserved in the vapor phase of liquid nitrogen. Analytical flow cytometry was used to check the purity and quantity of each magnetically sorted T cell population. Genomic DNA was isolated from each sorted fraction and quantified by UV absorbance on a Nanodrop 2000c. Results the study describes overall, beyond this receptor: Sampling was restricted to blood, and TCR repertoires in tissues likely differ from the TCR repertoires found in blood. Naive subsets generally had larger estimated clonotype richness than memory subsets did. Because the study included a small number of donors, the genetic and exposure-history diversity represented was limited. Based on pairwise subsampling, the degree of clonotype sharing among donors was expected to be affected by sequencing depth. Rarefaction of sorted-subset datasets indicated incomplete sequencing despite the large sequencing depth. Compared with non-shared clonotypes, the clonotypes found in all four sorted-subset donors had higher generation probabilities. Across a few donors, about 5.2% of naive CD4, roughly 3.3% of naive CD8, 2% to 2.5% of memory CD4, and about 0.44% of memory CD8 clonotypes were shared.

The table lists this clone with many counts. The target of this receptor is not known. Base qualities are missing; no much larger clone stands one base away. V is pared back by 2 bases and J by 0 bases, with 13 bases lying between the germline termini. There are 17 amino acids in the CDR3, from cysteine to phenylalanine inclusive. The DNA shown is the 51-base CDR3, in frame from base 1. The germline V gene yields MNHNS for CDR1 and SASEGT for CDR2. Using the deep immunoSEQ assay, TCR CDR3 regions were amplified from genomic DNA by multiplex PCR. Extracted genomic DNA from each cell subset was distributed evenly across all wells of several immunoSEQ 96-well plates, and each plate was treated as a replicate. For sorted subsets, each replicate PCR was loaded with roughly 200 ng genomic DNA, equivalent to 25,000 to 35,000 T cell genomes. The purified libraries were quantified using a Qubit 3.0 fluorometer, sized with a Bioanalyzer 2100, and then quantified again using the KAPA Library Quantification kit. Every immunoSEQ 96-well plate was sequenced on a separate single-read 150-cycle Illumina NextSeq 550 flow cell. Concerning the study's data processing: Because only junctional sequences without quality scores were contained in the immunoSEQ output, filtering matching that applied to full-length reads could not be performed. Sequences were annotated with PyIR, a Python wrapper for IgBLAST v1.9, using IMGT germline references to assign V/J genes and CDR3. Reads were removed for weak V/J assignments (E-value above 1e-6), missing CDR3, stop codons, out-of-frame junctions, or ambiguous translated residues. V3J clonotypes were defined as sequences sharing the same inferred V gene, J gene, and CDR3 amino acid sequence. The percentage overlap between two repertoires was calculated by dividing the number of shared unique clonotypes by the size of the smaller repertoire. Three approaches were used to assess repertoire richness: RTK rarefaction, the Chao1 estimator, and Recon v2.1 estimates of unobserved clonotypes. Generation probabilities for all TCRbeta clonotypes obtained by the gDNA method from several donors were computed using OLGA. TCRdb's version of the immuneACCESS table is confined to in-frame rearrangements and falls short of the full clone set. An unresolved V gene accounts for under half of the shortfall where checked; the remainder is of unknown origin. From that table come the V and J calls and clone size; the DNA was used to work out D and trimming. This sample lists hundreds of thousands of clones; less than 85% were detected once. The ten largest clones capture over 1.5% of the sample.

This TCR derives from a woman in her twenties or thirties in good health. The chain joins TRBV6-1 to TRBJ1-4; a tentative D call is TRBD1 (5 bases match). Source material: memory CD4+ T cells sorted from blood. The cell subset or site label here, explained by the study, means: CD45RA-negative fraction. CDR3 reads: CASSESHRTATNEKLFF. In nucleotide form, the sequence is TGTGCCAGCAGTGAAAGTCACAGGACCGCAACTAATGAAAAACTGTTTTTT.